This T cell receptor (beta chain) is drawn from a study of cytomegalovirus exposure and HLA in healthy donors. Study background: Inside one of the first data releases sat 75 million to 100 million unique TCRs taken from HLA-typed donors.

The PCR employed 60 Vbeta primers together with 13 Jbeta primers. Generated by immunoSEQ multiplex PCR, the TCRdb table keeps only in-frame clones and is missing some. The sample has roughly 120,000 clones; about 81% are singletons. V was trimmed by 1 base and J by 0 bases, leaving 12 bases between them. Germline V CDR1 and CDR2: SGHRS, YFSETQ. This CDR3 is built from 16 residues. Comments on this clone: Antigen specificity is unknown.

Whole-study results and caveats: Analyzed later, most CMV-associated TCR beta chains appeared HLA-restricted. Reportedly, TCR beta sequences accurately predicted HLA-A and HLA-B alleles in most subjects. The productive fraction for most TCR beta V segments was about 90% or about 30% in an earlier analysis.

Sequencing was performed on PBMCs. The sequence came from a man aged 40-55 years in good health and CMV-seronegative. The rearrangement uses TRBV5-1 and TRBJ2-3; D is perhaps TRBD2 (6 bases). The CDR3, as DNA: TGCGCCAGCAGCTTGAAGAGCGGAGGGAGCACAGATACGCAGTATTTT. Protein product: CASSLKSGGSTDTQYF.